The 16 T cell receptor beta chains below come from one sample, sequenced in a study of graft-versus-host responses after intestinal transplantation. The repertoire was sequenced with immunoSEQ multiplex PCR; TCRdb's copy has only in-frame clones and lacks some. The table shows some 12,000 clones, with over 90% occurring only once. Sequences were derived from PBMCs, sampled just under 110 days after intestinal transplant. Receptor source: a human patient who received an intestinal transplant, so some T cells may come from the graft donor.

This rearrangement joins TRBV10-3 to TRBJ1-2; D not resolved. V was shortened by 8 bases and J by 5 bases, with 15 bases between the two germline ends. The CDR3 has 13 residues. Germline assignment: CDR1 ENHRY and CDR2 SYGVKD. The CDR3 nucleotides are TGTGCCATCCAACCGGACGGGAGATATGGCTACACCTTC. It translates to CAIQPDGRYGYTF.

This sequence joins TRBV4-1 and TRBJ1-2; 8 bases match TRBD1. The CDR3 length is 15 residues. Per germline, CDR1 MGHRA and CDR2 YSYEKL. Losses at the gene ends were 4 bases for V and 3 bases for J; bases not matched to a gene: 7. The CDR3 reads CASSLGQGSDYGYTF. The CDR3 DNA reads as TGCGCCAGCAGCCTAGGACAGGGATCAGACTATGGCTACACCTTC.

This sequence joins TRBV10-1 and TRBJ1-1; unclear D gene. With 3 bases removed from V and 0 bases from J, the gap between germline ends came to 8 bases. The CDR3 sequence is 14 residues long. Germline loops: CDR1 WNHNN, CDR2 SYGVQD (reference sequence). The CDR3 spells CASSEGSLNTEAFF. As DNA, the CDR3 is TGCGCCAGCAGTGAAGGAAGCTTGAACACTGAAGCTTTCTTT.

The rearrangement joins TRBV19 to TRBJ1-2; D might be TRBD1 (6 bases). V was pared by 6 bases and J by 1 base, with 15 bases between. The CDR3 loop spans 15 amino acids. CDR1 LNHDA and CDR2 SQIVND come from the germline V gene (reference sequence). CDR3 sequence reads: CASRLTGGSNYGYTF. Here the CDR3 DNA reads TGTGCCAGTAGGCTGACAGGAGGAAGTAACTATGGCTACACCTTC.

CDR3 coding DNA: TGTGCCTGGAGTGACGGGACTTCCTACGAGCAGTACTTC. This sequence encodes CAWSDGTSYEQYF. The gene calls are TRBV30 and TRBJ2-7, with a possible D match to TRBD2 (6 bases). Germline-derived CDR1 and CDR2 are GTSNPN and SVGIG (reference sequence). Deletions cut 1 base from V and 1 base from J, with 8 bases between. The CDR3 contains 13 residues.

The rearrangement joins TRBV27 to TRBJ1-5; 7 positions agree with TRBD1. CDR1 is MNHEY, CDR2 SMNVEV, per germline (reference sequence). With 8 bases clipped from V and 2 bases from J, the junction kept 15 bases outside the gene matches. The CDR3 has 17 amino acids. CDR3 sequence: CASQRKSGTDGNQPQHF. CDR3 DNA sequence: TGTGCCAGCCAGAGGAAATCCGGGACAGATGGCAATCAGCCCCAGCATTTT.

The chain employs TRBV7-8 and TRBJ1-4; a possible D gene is TRBD1 (5 bases). The CDR3 extends over 15 amino acids. Per germline, CDR1 SGHVS and CDR2 FQNEAQ. The V and J ends lost 5 bases and 8 bases respectively, with 18 bases between them. CDR3 region: CASSISGTYDEKLFF. For the CDR3, the DNA is TGTGCCAGCAGCATCTCCGGGACCTACGACGAAAAACTGTTTTTT. The full variable domain, its missing parts supplied by reference TRBV7-8 and TRBJ1-4, is GAGVSQSPRYKVAKRGQDVALRCDPISGHVSLFWYQQALGQGPEFLTYFQNEAQLDKSGLPSDRFFAERPEGSVSTLKIQRTQQEDSAVYLCASSISGTYDEKLFFGSGTQLSVL.

The V call is TRBV6-1, the J call TRBJ1-2; D not certain. This CDR3 is built from 15 residues. Trimming pared 11 bases from V and 0 bases from J, leaving 19 bases between. Germline V lookup: CDR1 MNHNS, CDR2 SASEGT. This CDR3 is CAAARDIYPNYGYTF. The CDR3 nucleotides are TGTGCCGCGGCGAGGGATATATACCCTAACTATGGCTACACCTTC.

This chain uses TRBV6-5 with TRBJ1-5; 9 bases line up with TRBD1. V lost 5 bases, J lost 7 bases, and 6 bases stayed unmatched. The V gene's germline CDR1 is MNHEY and CDR2 SVGAGI. The CDR3 is 14 amino acids. CDR3 DNA: TGTGCCAGCAGTACAGGGGGCGCGGGGCAGCCCCAGCATTTT. Its protein product is CASSTGGAGQPQHF.

The V call is TRBV6-4, the J call TRBJ1-4; a possible D gene is TRBD1 (6 bases). The V gene lost 4 bases and the J gene lost 7 bases, with 7 bases spanning the gap. The CDR3 runs 12 residues. Germline lookup yields CDR1 MRHNA and CDR2 SNTAGT. In nucleotides, the CDR3 is TGTGCCAGCAGTGGAGGGGGTGAAAAACTGTTTTTT. Amino acid sequence: CASSGGGEKLFF.

This clone showed up just once. The chain links TRBV5-1 to TRBJ2-7; 7 nucleotides align to TRBD2. The CDR3 loop spans 14 amino acids. Germline loops: CDR1 SGHRS, CDR2 YFSETQ. V dropped 4 bases and J dropped 0; count of bases not matched to a gene: 4. The CDR3 nucleotides read TGCGCCAGCAGCGTAGCGGGTAGCTCCTACGAGCAGTACTTC. Amino acid sequence: CASSVAGSSYEQYF.

The chain uses TRBV4-1 and TRBJ1-5, with a tentative D call TRBD1 (5 bases). This CDR3 contains 17 residues. The V end was cut by 0 bases, the J end by 0 bases, with 12 bases between. Germline V gene data show CDR1 as MGHRA and CDR2 as YSYEKL. The CDR3 nucleotides are TGCGCCAGCAGCCAAGATGGGCAGGGCGGTAGCAATCAGCCCCAGCATTTT. This encodes CASSQDGQGGSNQPQHF.

The V call is TRBV29-1, the J call TRBJ2-1; no clear D gene. The CDR3 has 13 residues. Trimming removed 4 bases from V and 1 base from J, with 8 bases in between. Germline CDR1 and CDR2: SQVTM and ANQGSEA. CDR3 in DNA: TGCAGCGTTGTAAAGGTGTCCTACAATGAGCAGTTCTTC. Translated: CSVVKVSYNEQFF.

The chain joins TRBV5-1 to TRBJ2-7; TRBD1 might be the D (6 bases). V was pared by 4 bases and J by 0 bases, with 14 bases between. This CDR3 is 15 amino acids long. Germline V gene data show CDR1 as SGHRS and CDR2 as YFSETQ. In DNA, the CDR3 is TGCGCCAGCAGCCGGGCTGGGGGCCCCTCCTACGAGCAGTACTTC. Translated: CASSRAGGPSYEQYF.

The chain couples TRBV27 to TRBJ1-4; 7 nucleotides agree with TRBD1. The ends lost 7 bases at V and 6 bases at J; junction bases unmatched: 8. CDR3 length: 14 amino acids. From germline, CDR1 is MNHEY and CDR2 SMNVEV (reference sequence). CDR3 coding DNA: TGTGCCAGCAAAACCGGGACAGCCGATGAAAAACTGTTTTTT. Translated, it gives CASKTGTADEKLFF.

This chain joins TRBV7-2 and TRBJ2-7; 7 nucleotides line up with TRBD1. Germline-derived CDR1 and CDR2 are SGHTA and FQGNSA. The CDR3 has 15 residues. Unmatched junction bases numbered 7, after V lost 3 bases and J lost 2 bases. The CDR3 region has the DNA TGTGCCAGCAGCTTTGGGCGACAGGGAACCTACGAGCAGTACTTC. Translation: CASSFGRQGTYEQYF.